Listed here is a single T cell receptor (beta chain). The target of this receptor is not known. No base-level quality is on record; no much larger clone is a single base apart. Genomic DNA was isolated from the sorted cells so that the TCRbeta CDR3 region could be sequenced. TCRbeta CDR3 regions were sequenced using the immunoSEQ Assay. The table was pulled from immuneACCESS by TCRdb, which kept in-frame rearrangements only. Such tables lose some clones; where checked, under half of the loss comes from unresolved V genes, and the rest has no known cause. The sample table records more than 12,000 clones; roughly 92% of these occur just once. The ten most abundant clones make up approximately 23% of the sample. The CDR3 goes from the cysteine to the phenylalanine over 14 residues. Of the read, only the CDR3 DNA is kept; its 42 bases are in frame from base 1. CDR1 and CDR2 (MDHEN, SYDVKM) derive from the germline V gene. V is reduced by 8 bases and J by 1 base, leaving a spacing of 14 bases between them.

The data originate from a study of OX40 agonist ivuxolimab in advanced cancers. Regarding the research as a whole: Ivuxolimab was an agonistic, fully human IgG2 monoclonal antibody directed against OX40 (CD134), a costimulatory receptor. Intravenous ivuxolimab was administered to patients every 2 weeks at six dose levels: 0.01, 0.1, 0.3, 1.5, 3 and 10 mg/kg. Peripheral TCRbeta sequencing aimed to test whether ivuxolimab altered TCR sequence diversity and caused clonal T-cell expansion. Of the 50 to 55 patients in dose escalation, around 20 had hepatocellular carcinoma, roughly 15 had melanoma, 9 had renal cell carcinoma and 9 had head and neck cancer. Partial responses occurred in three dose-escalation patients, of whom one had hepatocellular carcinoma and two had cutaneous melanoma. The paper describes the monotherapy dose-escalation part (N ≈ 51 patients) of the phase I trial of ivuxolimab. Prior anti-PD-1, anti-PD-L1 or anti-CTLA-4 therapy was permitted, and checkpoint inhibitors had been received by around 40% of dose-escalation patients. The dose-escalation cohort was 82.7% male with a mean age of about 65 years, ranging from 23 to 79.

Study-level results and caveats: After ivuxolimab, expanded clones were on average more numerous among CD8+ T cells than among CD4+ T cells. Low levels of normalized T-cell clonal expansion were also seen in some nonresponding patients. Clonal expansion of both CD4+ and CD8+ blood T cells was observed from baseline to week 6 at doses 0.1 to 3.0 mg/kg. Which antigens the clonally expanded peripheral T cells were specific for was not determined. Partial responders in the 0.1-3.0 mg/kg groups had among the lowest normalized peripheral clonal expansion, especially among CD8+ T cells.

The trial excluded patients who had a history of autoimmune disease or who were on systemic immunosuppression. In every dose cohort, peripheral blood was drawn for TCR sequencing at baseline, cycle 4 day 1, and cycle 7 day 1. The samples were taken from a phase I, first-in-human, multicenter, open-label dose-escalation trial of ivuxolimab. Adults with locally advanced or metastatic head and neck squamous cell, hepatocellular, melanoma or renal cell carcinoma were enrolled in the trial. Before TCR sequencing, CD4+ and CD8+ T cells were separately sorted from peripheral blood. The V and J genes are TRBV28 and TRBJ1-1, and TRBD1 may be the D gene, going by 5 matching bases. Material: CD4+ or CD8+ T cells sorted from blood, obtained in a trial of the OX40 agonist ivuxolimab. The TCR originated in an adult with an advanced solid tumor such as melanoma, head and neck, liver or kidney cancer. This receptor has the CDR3 CASGIQGENTEAFF. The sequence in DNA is TGTGCCAGCGGGATCCAGGGAGAGAACACTGAAGCTTTCTTT.